The source of this T cell receptor beta chain is a study of identical twins. Study-wide results and caveats: Fewer insertions characterized abundant cord blood beta clonotypes, whereas memory repertoires showed none. Conclusions rested on cross-sectional statistics rather than following the same donors.

TCRdb reanalysed the 5' RACE reads using MiXCR and keeps one entry per CDR3 protein. The sample includes 1.5 million to 2 million distinct CDR3 sequences, 25% to 35% seen only once; the top ten take less than 0.35%. This clonotype was detected many times. The antigen remains unidentified. The source material was cord blood. This receptor was taken from a newborn girl in good health.

The chain's CDR3 is CASGNKDTQYF. CDR3 DNA sequence: TGTGCTAGTGGCAATAAAGATACGCAGTATTTT. The chain combines TRBV12-5 with TRBJ2-3; D ambiguous. V lost 6 bases to trimming and J lost 5 bases, with 6 bases between them. Germline CDR1 reads LGHNT; CDR2 reads FRNRAP. The CDR3 is 11 residues long.